These 9 T cell receptor beta chains were all obtained from the same sample, sequenced in a study of CD8+ T cells in alopecia areata. The sample's treatment: oral pan-JAK inhibitor, 5-10 mg twice daily. Extracted from the samples, RNA was reverse transcribed into cDNA to serve as the sequencing template. Profiling relied on immunoSEQ multiplex PCR, and the TCRdb table lists in-frame clones only, not all of them. This table has around 120,000 clones, less than 75% appearing once. This sample comprised CD8+ T cells sorted from blood, obtained at week 4, from a patient treated with tofacitinib. These receptors were taken from a human donor with alopecia areata.

This clone has just a few counts. The rearrangement uses TRBV7-9 and TRBJ2-4; 8 bases are a match to TRBD1. Germline V gene sequence: CDR1 SEHNR, CDR2 FQNEAQ (reference sequence). Unmatched junction bases numbered 10, after V lost 3 bases and J lost 9 bases. This CDR3 spans 15 amino acids. The CDR3 nucleotides are TGTGCCAGCAGCTTGTCACAGGGGGAGTGGGGCATTCAGTACTTC. Amino acid sequence: CASSLSQGEWGIQYF.

The rearrangement uses TRBV27 and TRBJ2-7; TRBD2 agrees at 14 bases. The germline CDR1 and CDR2 sequences are MNHEY and SMNVEV (reference sequence). Germline trimming cut 6 bases from V and 0 bases from J; bases unmatched to any gene: 7. This CDR3 spans 17 amino acids. This CDR3 is CASRGLAGGQFSYEQYF. Here the CDR3 DNA reads TGTGCCAGCAGAGGACTAGCGGGGGGTCAATTCTCCTACGAGCAGTACTTC.

This chain connects TRBV19 to TRBJ2-7; 9 positions match TRBD1. This CDR3 spans 13 amino acids. After removal of 8 bases from V and 2 bases from J, the junction contained 4 bases not matched to a gene. Germline V gene lookup returns CDR1 LNHDA and CDR2 SQIVND (reference sequence). The CDR3 here is CASGTGSTYEQYF. The CDR3 DNA reads TGTGCCAGTGGGACAGGGAGTACCTACGAGCAGTACTTC.

The chain joins TRBV12-5 to TRBJ2-5; D remains unclear. V was shortened by 1 base and J by 3 bases, with 6 bases between the two germline ends. This CDR3 has 13 residues. The V gene's germline CDR1 is LGHNT and CDR2 FRNRAP. The CDR3: CASGLAPKETQYF. The CDR3 DNA is TGTGCTAGTGGTTTGGCCCCCAAAGAGACCCAGTACTTC.

This clone was counted a few times. V is TRBV27 and J is TRBJ1-5, with unresolved D. Germline assignment: CDR1 MNHEY and CDR2 SMNVEV (reference sequence). V lost 0 bases and J lost 9, with 9 bases in between. This CDR3 is 13 amino acids long. The CDR3 nucleotides are TGTGCCAGCAGTTTATCCGAGGGCCTGCCCCAGCATTTT. This encodes CASSLSEGLPQHF.

The V gene is TRBV30, the J gene TRBJ2-7; 9 bases are shared with TRBD1. Germline CDR1 and CDR2: GTSNPN and SVGIG (reference sequence). V was clipped by 2 bases and J by 2 bases; unmatched bases: 10. The CDR3 has 16 amino acids. CDR3 amino acids: CAWSIKPGQGTYEQYF. The CDR3 DNA sequence: TGTGCCTGGAGTATAAAACCGGGACAGGGTACCTACGAGCAGTACTTC.

This clone occurred a few times. The genes are TRBV27 and TRBJ2-7; 11 bases line up with TRBD1. J was trimmed by 4 bases and V by 6 bases; bases with no gene match: 5. The CDR3 is 14 amino acids. In germline, CDR1 is MNHEY, CDR2 SMNVEV (reference sequence). The CDR3 sequence: CASSAGTGGYEQYF. CDR3 coding DNA: TGTGCCAGCAGCGCCGGGACAGGGGGGTACGAGCAGTACTTC.

The chain carries TRBV11-1 and TRBJ2-7, with TRBD1 identical over 8 bases. This CDR3 contains 14 residues. Losses at the gene ends were 3 bases for V and 2 bases for J; bases not matched to a gene: 3. CDR1 and CDR2 from the germline V gene are SGHAT and FQDESV (reference sequence). CDR3 bases: TGTGCCAGCAGCTTCGACAGGGGTGCCTACGAGCAGTACTTC. It encodes CASSFDRGAYEQYF.

This chain connects TRBV6-6 to TRBJ1-6, with a possible D match to TRBD1 (5 bases). Germline CDR1 and CDR2: MNHNY and SVGAGI (reference sequence). V shed 5 bases and J shed 8 bases, with 10 bases lying between them. The CDR3 is made up of 13 amino acids. In DNA form, the CDR3 reads TGTGCCAGCAGTCCAGGGTTTGATTCACCCCTCCACTTT. Its protein is CASSPGFDSPLHF.